A single sample is the source of the 2 T cell receptor beta chains below, sequenced in a study of OX40 agonist ivuxolimab in advanced cancers. Measured with immunoSEQ multiplex PCR; TCRdb has only the in-frame clones, and not every one. This sample carries fewer than 70,000 clones, around 84% of them seen once, and the ten largest clones take roughly 1.6%. The material sequenced was CD4+ or CD8+ T cells sorted from blood, taken in a trial of the OX40 agonist ivuxolimab. The receptors come from an adult with an advanced solid tumor such as melanoma, head and neck, liver or kidney cancer.

The chain combines TRBV7-8 with TRBJ1-4; 7 nucleotides line up with TRBD1. The CDR3 is 16 residues long. Germline V gives CDR1 SGHVS, CDR2 FQNEAQ. V was pared by 3 bases and J by 3 bases, with 7 bases of the junction left unmatched. CDR3 sequence reads: CASSLTGTGANEKLFF. CDR3 DNA sequence: TGTGCCAGCAGCTTGACAGGGACCGGAGCTAATGAAAAACTGTTTTTT. Full variable domain (missing parts from reference TRBV7-8 and TRBJ1-4): GAGVSQSPRYKVAKRGQDVALRCDPISGHVSLFWYQQALGQGPEFLTYFQNEAQLDKSGLPSDRFFAERPEGSVSTLKIQRTQQEDSAVYLCASSLTGTGANEKLFFGSGTQLSVL.

V gene TRBV19 combines with J gene TRBJ1-5; TRBD1 aligns across 9 bases. The CDR3 spans 15 residues. Trimming at V came to 5 bases and at J to 4 bases, leaving 6 bases not matched to a gene. CDR1 LNHDA and CDR2 SQIVND come from the germline V gene (reference sequence). The CDR3, as DNA: TGTGCCAGTAGTCCGCAAGGGACAGGGAATCAGCCCCAGCATTTT. Translated: CASSPQGTGNQPQHF. Combining the CDR3 with reference TRBV19 and TRBJ1-5 gives the whole variable domain DGGITQSPKYLFRKEGQNVTLSCEQNLNHDAMYWYRQDPGQGLRLIYYSQIVNDFQKGDIAEGYSVSREKKESFPLTVTSAQKNPTAFYLCASSPQGTGNQPQHFGDGTRLSIL.